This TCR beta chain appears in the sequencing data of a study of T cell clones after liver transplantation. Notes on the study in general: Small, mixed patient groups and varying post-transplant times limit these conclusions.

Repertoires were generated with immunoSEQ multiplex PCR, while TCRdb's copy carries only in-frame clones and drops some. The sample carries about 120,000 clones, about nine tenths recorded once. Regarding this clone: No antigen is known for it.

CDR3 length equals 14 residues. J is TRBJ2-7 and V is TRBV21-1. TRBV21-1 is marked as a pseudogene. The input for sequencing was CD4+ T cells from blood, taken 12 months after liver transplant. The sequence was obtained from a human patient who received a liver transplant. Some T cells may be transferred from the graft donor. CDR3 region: CASSKMARAGEQYF. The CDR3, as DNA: TGTGCCAGCAGCAAAATGGCCAGGGCGGGCGAGCAGTACTTC.